The 7 T cell receptor beta chains below were found in one sample sequenced in a study of Ad26.COV2.S vaccination and SARS-CoV-2 variants. Treatment of the sample: some 20 received Ad26.COV2.S at low or high dose, single or two shots; 5 received placebo; per-sample allocation not given. Each sample was drawn 63 days after the first injection (of vaccine or placebo). Some clones are missing from TCRdb's copy, which holds only in-frame ones; the method was immunoSEQ multiplex PCR. The sample carries around 370,000 clones, approximately 81% recorded once. This sample comprised peripheral blood, obtained in a trial of Ad26.COV2.S vaccine versus placebo. Receptors originate from a person aged 18-60 years who received the Ad26.COV2.S COVID-19 vaccine or a placebo.

This rearrangement joins TRBV28 to TRBJ2-7; D is possibly TRBD1 (6 bases). This CDR3 region has 14 residues. The germline V gene encodes CDR1 MDHEN and CDR2 SYDVKM. Trimming removed 10 bases from V and 4 bases from J, with 20 bases in between. The CDR3 here is CAIRRPGQLYEQYF. CDR3 sequence (DNA): TGTGCCATCCGGAGACCGGGACAACTTTACGAGCAGTACTTC.

A remark on this clone: Other DNA sequences in the same sample also yield this CDR3. V usage is TRBV15 and J usage is TRBJ1-2, with D possibly being TRBD1 (5 bases). The CDR3 length is 14 residues. Trimming stripped 3 bases from V and 2 bases from J, with 10 bases between. Looked up from germline, CDR1 is LNHNV and CDR2 is YYDKDF (reference sequence). This CDR3 is CATSRGGLNYGYTF. The CDR3 bases are TGTGCCACCAGCAGGGGGGGTCTGAACTATGGCTACACCTTC.

The CDR3 DNA reads TGTGCCAGCAGTGAGACAGGGGGGGCTTCACCCCTCCACTTT. It encodes CASSETGGASPLHF. The rearrangement uses TRBV28 and TRBJ1-6; 9 bases align to TRBD1. The CDR3 runs 14 residues. Germline V lookup: CDR1 MDHEN, CDR2 SYDVKM. J was trimmed by 9 bases and V by 5 bases; bases with no gene match: 5.

This clone was picked up a small number of times. V gene TRBV6-2 or TRBV6-3 combines with J gene TRBJ2-1, with 7 bases lining up with TRBD2. The germline gives CDR1 MNHEY, CDR2 SVGEGT. Trimming cost V 6 bases and J 5 bases; bases outside gene matches: 7. The CDR3 covers 14 residues. CDR3 sequence: CASSSRLAHNEQFF. The CDR3, as DNA: TGTGCCAGCAGCTCACGACTAGCTCACAATGAGCAGTTCTTC.

The J gene is TRBJ2-7, the V gene TRBV3-1 (or the pseudogene TRBV3-2); 11 nucleotides line up with TRBD2. Losses at the gene ends were 1 base for V and 3 bases for J; bases not matched to a gene: 8. The CDR3 has 17 amino acids. Germline CDR1 reads LGHDT; CDR2 reads YNNKEL (reference sequence). The CDR3 loop reads CASSQGSLAGGLYEQYF. The CDR3 DNA sequence: TGTGCCAGCAGCCAAGGATCATTAGCGGGAGGGCTCTACGAGCAGTACTTC.

V gene TRBV20-1 combines with J gene TRBJ1-5, with D unresolved. The length of the CDR3 is 16 residues. Germline V gene sequence: CDR1 DFQATT, CDR2 SNEGSKA (reference sequence). Trimming removed 3 bases at V and 2 bases at J, with 17 bases between. CDR3 amino acids: CSASNATKGGNQPQHF. The CDR3 DNA reads TGCAGTGCTAGTAACGCGACAAAAGGCGGCAATCAGCCCCAGCATTTT.

The chain carries TRBV5-1 and TRBJ2-5; D could derive from TRBD1 or TRBD2 (5 bases each). The CDR3 length is 13 residues. The V gene lost 7 bases and the J gene lost 5 bases, with 15 bases spanning the gap. CDR1 and CDR2 from the germline V gene are SGHRS and YFSETQ. CDR3 DNA: TGCGCCAGCTGTTCGGGGTGGGGGGAGACCCAGTACTTC. This encodes CASCSGWGETQYF.